This T cell receptor beta chain was sequenced for a study of shared clonotypes between healthy human individuals. The CDR3 length is 17 residues. CDR1 is SGHNT and CDR2 is YYREEE in the germline V gene (reference sequence). V lost 2 bases and J lost 1, with 19 bases in between. Remarks on this clone: Its antigen is unidentified.

The genomic DNA of each subset was split evenly across several immunoSEQ plates. Sequencing was performed with immunoSEQ multiplex PCR; in TCRdb, only in-frame clones are kept and a portion is missing. The repertoire holds 1.4 million to 1.5 million clones, with more than 95% as singletons. Overall study findings and caveats: Depth of sequencing was expected to influence donor clonotype sharing. Tissue TCR repertoires likely differ from these blood-only repertoires.

There were no recent acute infections or vaccinations among the donors, who were healthy HIV-negative adults. The sample consisted of naive CD4+ T cells sorted from blood. Subset in this sample: CD45RA+ positively selected. The chain carries TRBV5-4 and TRBJ2-7, with D possibly matching TRBD1 (5 bases). The source is a young man in good health. CDR3 sequence (DNA): TGTGCCAGCAGCTTCAGGGCTTCGGAGCTGATATCCTACGAGCAGTACTTC. The encoded protein is CASSFRASELISYEQYF.